The 10 T cell receptor beta chains reported below all come from one sample, sequenced in a study of cytomegalovirus exposure and HLA in healthy donors. The PCR ran on 60 Vbeta and 13 Jbeta primers. Measured with immunoSEQ multiplex PCR; TCRdb has only the in-frame clones, and not every one. The sample holds about 200,000 clones, 75% to 90% seen once. The sample was PBMCs. The receptor source for this set is a woman in her 40s in good health and CMV-seronegative.

The chain is built from TRBV2 and TRBJ1-5, with D possibly matching TRBD1 (5 bases). This CDR3 comprises 17 residues. The germline CDR1 and CDR2 sequences are SNHLY and FYNNEI. The germline V and J ends were trimmed by 2 bases and 0 bases, with 14 bases remaining between them. Here the CDR3 DNA reads TGTGCCAGCAGTGAAAATGGGGCTGTCTATAGCAATCAGCCCCAGCATTTT. Translation gives CASSENGAVYSNQPQHF.

This chain joins TRBV27 and TRBJ2-4, with 10 bases fitting TRBD2. The CDR3 sequence is 15 residues long. Losses at the gene ends were 5 bases for V and 5 bases for J; bases not matched to a gene: 6. CDR1 is MNHEY and CDR2 is SMNVEV in the germline V gene (reference sequence). This CDR3 reads CASSPRLAGENIQYF. CDR3 DNA sequence: TGTGCCAGCAGTCCCCGACTAGCGGGTGAAAACATTCAGTACTTC.

V usage is TRBV7-9 and J usage is TRBJ1-1, with 10 positions matching TRBD1. V was clipped by 10 bases and J by 2 bases; unmatched bases: 4. Germline values: CDR1 SEHNR, CDR2 FQNEAQ (reference sequence). The CDR3 is made up of 13 amino acids. CDR3: CATSTGGNTEAFF. The CDR3 DNA reads as TGTGCCACCTCGACAGGGGGCAACACTGAAGCTTTCTTT.

The rearrangement joins TRBV18 to TRBJ2-6, with D possibly TRBD1 on 6 matching bases. The CDR3 sequence is 13 residues long. CDR1 is KGHSH, CDR2 LQKENI, per germline. The V gene lost 3 bases and the J gene lost 13 bases, with 13 bases spanning the gap. CDR3: CASSPIERGVLTF. As DNA, the CDR3 is TGTGCCAGCTCACCTATTGAGAGGGGGGTCCTGACTTTC.

V gene TRBV1 combines with J gene TRBJ1-4; the D call in the table, TRBD1, was not verified against the DNA. TRBV1 is a recognized pseudogene. This CDR3 has 19 residues. The CDR3 spells CTSSQVTSIRDRLNEKLFF. The CDR3 nucleotides read TGCACCAGCAGCCAAGTAACGAGTATAAGGGACAGACTTAATGAAAAACTGTTTTTT.

This chain connects TRBV6-5 to TRBJ2-5; 11 nucleotides align to TRBD2. Germline V lookup: CDR1 MNHEY, CDR2 SVGAGI. This CDR3 has 16 residues. J gave up 4 bases and V 2 bases, and 6 bases lay outside the gene matches. This chain's CDR3 is CASSYRASGRIETQYF. The CDR3 nucleotides are TGTGCCAGCAGTTACCGGGCTAGCGGGAGGATAGAGACCCAGTACTTC.

The gene calls are TRBV5-4 and TRBJ2-1, with 8 bases aligning to TRBD2. Trimming at V came to 4 bases and at J to 4 bases, leaving 7 bases not matched to a gene. Germline CDR1 is SGHNT and CDR2 is YYREEE (reference sequence). CDR3 length: 15 amino acids. The CDR3, as DNA: TGTGCCAGCAGCCTAAGCGGGGGATCTTACAATGAGCAGTTCTTC. Translating gives CASSLSGGSYNEQFF.

J is TRBJ2-1 and V is TRBV5-1, with 11 bases that match TRBD1. The CDR3 extends over 16 amino acids. V trimming: 2 bases; J trimming: 3 bases; junction bases outside the gene matches: 4. Germline-derived CDR1 and CDR2 are SGHRS and YFSETQ. CDR3 bases: TGCGCCAGCAGCTTAGGGACAGGGGGGATCTACAATGAGCAGTTCTTC. It specifies CASSLGTGGIYNEQFF.

The J gene is TRBJ2-7, the V gene TRBV27; 9 bases line up with TRBD1. Per the germline V gene, CDR1 is MNHEY and CDR2 is SMNVEV (reference sequence). V lost 3 bases, J lost 5 bases, and 5 bases stayed unmatched. This CDR3 region has 14 residues. CDR3 residues: CASSFSGTGNEQYF. The DNA for the CDR3 is TGTGCCAGCAGTTTTTCCGGGACAGGGAACGAGCAGTACTTC.

J is TRBJ2-7 and V is TRBV7-2; 9 bases align to TRBD1. The CDR3 totals 15 residues. From germline, CDR1 is SGHTA and CDR2 FQGNSA. V was clipped by 5 bases and J by 2 bases; unmatched bases: 7. The CDR3 DNA reads TGTGCCAGCAGCGCGGGACAGGGAGGACCCTACGAGCAGTACTTC. Encoded protein: CASSAGQGGPYEQYF. The full variable domain, with the rest looked up from reference TRBV7-2 and TRBJ2-7, is GAGVSQSPSNKVTEKGKDVELRCDPISGHTALYWYRQSLGQGLEFLIYFQGNSAPDKSGLPSDRFSAERTGGSVSTLTIQRTQQEDSAVYLCASSAGQGGPYEQYFGPGTRLTVT.